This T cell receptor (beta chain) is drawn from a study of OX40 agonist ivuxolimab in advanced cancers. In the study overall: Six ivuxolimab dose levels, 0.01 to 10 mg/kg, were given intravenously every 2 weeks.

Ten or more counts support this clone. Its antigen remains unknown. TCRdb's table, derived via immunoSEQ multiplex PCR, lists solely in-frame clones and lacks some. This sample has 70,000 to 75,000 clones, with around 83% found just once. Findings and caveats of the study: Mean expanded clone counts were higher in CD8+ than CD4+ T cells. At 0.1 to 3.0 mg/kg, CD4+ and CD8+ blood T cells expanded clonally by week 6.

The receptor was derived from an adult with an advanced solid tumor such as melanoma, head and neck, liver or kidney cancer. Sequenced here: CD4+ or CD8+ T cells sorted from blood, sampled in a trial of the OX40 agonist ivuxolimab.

CDR3: CATTTRDWAYGYTF. CDR3 sequence (DNA): TGTGCCACTACTACTCGGGACTGGGCCTATGGCTACACCTTC. J is TRBJ1-2 and V is TRBV19; tentatively, D is TRBD1 (5 bases). Per germline, CDR1 LNHDA and CDR2 SQIVND (reference sequence). There are 14 residues in the CDR3. The V and J ends lost 10 bases and 4 bases respectively, with 19 bases between them.